Below, 14 T cell receptor beta chains from the same sample are listed, as sequenced in a study of blood T cell repertoires in COVID-19. Generated by immunoSEQ multiplex PCR, the TCRdb table keeps only in-frame clones and is missing some. The sample gives 250,000 to 350,000 clones, approximately 85% of which show up once; around 4.5% is in the top ten. Source material: PBMCs or T cells enriched from blood (not recorded which). These receptor sequences come from a woman aged 25 to 39 who had recovered from COVID-19.

The chain joins TRBV29-1 to TRBJ2-7; possible D gene TRBD2, 6 bases. Trimming stripped 3 bases from V and 3 bases from J, with 21 bases between. Germline V gene lookup returns CDR1 SQVTM and CDR2 ANQGSEA. The CDR3 is made up of 16 amino acids. The CDR3 region has the DNA TGCAGCGTTGAGAAACGCCTAGCGAACCTCTACTACGAGCAGTACTTC. Amino acids: CSVEKRLANLYYEQYF.

This clone was observed once. The J gene is TRBJ2-3, the V gene TRBV6-4; TRBD2 aligns across 7 bases. Germline V gives CDR1 MRHNA, CDR2 SNTAGT. The CDR3 runs to 12 residues. The V gene end was trimmed by 11 bases and the J gene end by 1 base; junction bases not matched to a gene: 3. The CDR3 region has the DNA TGTGCCGGTACTAGCGGCACAGATACGCAGTATTTT. Translated: CAGTSGTDTQYF.

This clone was recorded only once. The chain has TRBV9 and TRBJ1-2; D is uncertain. CDR1 SGDLS and CDR2 YYNGEE come from the germline V gene. The CDR3 loop spans 17 amino acids. Deletions cut 3 bases from V and 0 bases from J, with 18 bases between. The DNA for the CDR3 is TGTGCCAGCAGCGCGGGAACTGGGCTATTAGCTAACTATGGCTACACCTTC. Translation: CASSAGTGLLANYGYTF.

This clone was detected a few times. The gene calls are TRBV5-4 and TRBJ2-5; maybe TRBD1 (6 bases). V lost 4 bases and J 4 bases, leaving 14 bases between the germline ends. CDR3 length equals 14 residues. Germline CDR1 SGHNT, CDR2 YYREEE (reference sequence). The CDR3: CASSPDRLGETQYF. The CDR3 DNA reads TGTGCCAGCAGCCCCGACAGGCTGGGAGAGACCCAGTACTTC.

The chain carries TRBV5-6 and TRBJ2-4; the D gene is possibly TRBD1 (6 bases). Trimming removed 4 bases from V and 15 bases from J, with 17 bases in between. In germline, CDR1 is SGHDT, CDR2 YYEEEE. The CDR3 totals 12 residues. The CDR3 protein is CASSLLGAGPYF. CDR3 bases: TGTGCCAGCAGCCTATTGGGGGCAGGGCCGTACTTC.

The rearrangement links TRBV5-6 to TRBJ2-1; 7 bases align to TRBD1. The CDR3 is made up of 15 amino acids. Germline CDR1 reads SGHDT; CDR2 reads YYEEEE. J lost 5 bases, V lost 2 bases, and 7 bases had no gene match. The chain's CDR3 is CASSLIGTENNEQFF. For the CDR3, the DNA is TGTGCCAGCAGCTTAATCGGGACAGAAAACAATGAGCAGTTCTTC.

DNA of the CDR3: TGTGCCACCAGTGACGCGACGGGAGGCGAGCAGTACTTC. It translates to CATSDATGGEQYF. The V call is TRBV24-1, the J call TRBJ2-7, with 7 positions matching TRBD2. Per germline, CDR1 KGHDR and CDR2 SFDVKD. This CDR3 has 13 amino acids. The ends lost 4 bases at V and 6 bases at J; junction bases unmatched: 5.

The gene calls are TRBV6-6 and TRBJ2-7, with D possibly TRBD2 on 5 matching bases. CDR3 length equals 11 residues. Between the trimmed V and J ends, which lost 6 bases and 8 bases, there was a span of 11 bases. The germline V gene has CDR1 MNHNY and CDR2 SVGAGI (reference sequence). CDR3 nucleotide sequence: TGTGCCAGCAGCATCGAGGGAAAGCAGTACTTC. It yields the protein CASSIEGKQYF.

This clone was recorded a few times. The DNA for the CDR3 is TGTGCCAGCAGTTTCGACAGTCTTAGCAATCAGCCCCAGCATTTT. This translates into CASSFDSLSNQPQHF. This chain connects TRBV27 to TRBJ1-5; perhaps TRBD1 as D (5 bases). Germline V gives CDR1 MNHEY, CDR2 SMNVEV (reference sequence). The V end lost 3 bases, the J end lost 0 bases, and 9 bases lay between the germline ends. The length of the CDR3 is 15 residues.

The chain recombines TRBV11-1 with TRBJ2-7; TRBD2 might be the D (5 bases). The germline CDR1 and CDR2 sequences are SGHAT and FQDESV (reference sequence). V was pared by 6 bases and J by 3 bases, with 12 bases between. The CDR3 loop spans 13 amino acids. The CDR3 loop is CASSPGYFYEQYF. The CDR3 coding sequence is TGTGCCAGCAGTCCGGGATATTTCTACGAGCAGTACTTC.

The V gene is TRBV11-1, the J gene TRBJ1-4; 8 bases map to TRBD1. The CDR3 length is 16 residues. Germline V lookup: CDR1 SGHAT, CDR2 FQDESV (reference sequence). V lost 1 base and J lost 5; bases outside the gene matches: 6. CDR3 DNA: TGTGCCAGCAGCTTAGGGACAGGGACCGGCAATGAAAAACTGTTTTTT. It yields the protein CASSLGTGTGNEKLFF.

V is TRBV6-5 and J is TRBJ1-2, with 9 bases fitting TRBD1. The germline V gene has CDR1 MNHEY and CDR2 SVGAGI. There are 14 residues in the CDR3. With 6 bases clipped from V and 4 bases from J, the junction kept 6 bases outside the gene matches. The CDR3 nucleotides read TGTGCCAGCAGGTTATTGGACAGGGGCTATGGCTACACCTTC. As protein: CASRLLDRGYGYTF.

The chain recombines TRBV19 with TRBJ1-6; D is perhaps TRBD1 (6 bases). Trimming shortened V by 6 bases and J by 5 bases, and 11 bases separated the two germline ends. This CDR3 is 14 amino acids long. The germline gives CDR1 LNHDA, CDR2 SQIVND (reference sequence). DNA of the CDR3: TGTGCCAGTAGGGTGGACAGAAATAATTCACCCCTCCACTTT. Translation: CASRVDRNNSPLHF.

The chain recombines TRBV6-5 with TRBJ1-1, with unresolved D. CDR1 and CDR2 from the germline V gene are MNHEY and SVGAGI. Deletions cut 6 bases from V and 1 base from J, with 9 bases between. This CDR3 spans 13 amino acids. The CDR3 spells CASSPWANTEAFF. The CDR3, as DNA: TGTGCCAGCAGCCCCTGGGCGAACACTGAAGCTTTCTTT.